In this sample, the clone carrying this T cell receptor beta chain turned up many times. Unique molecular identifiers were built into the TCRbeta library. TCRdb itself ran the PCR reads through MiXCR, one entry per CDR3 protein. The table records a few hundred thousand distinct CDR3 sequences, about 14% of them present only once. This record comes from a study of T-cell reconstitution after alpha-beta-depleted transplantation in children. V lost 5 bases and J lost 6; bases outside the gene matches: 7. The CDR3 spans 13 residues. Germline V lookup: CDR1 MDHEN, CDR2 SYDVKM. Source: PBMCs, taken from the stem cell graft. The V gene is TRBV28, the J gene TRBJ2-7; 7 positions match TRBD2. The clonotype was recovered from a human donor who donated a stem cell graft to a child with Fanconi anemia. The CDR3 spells CASSPTGRVEQYV. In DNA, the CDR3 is TGTGCCAGCAGTCCTACGGGGAGGGTCGAGCAGTACGTC.